The 23 T cell receptor beta chains below were found in one sample sequenced in a study of T cell responses to AZD1222 COVID-19 vaccine. Some clones are missing from TCRdb's copy, which holds only in-frame ones; the method was immunoSEQ multiplex PCR. The profile shows nearly 95,000 clones, 85% to 90% of them singletons. The material sequenced was peripheral blood, taken 28 days after the second AZD1222 dose. These receptors all come from an adult who received the AZD1222 COVID-19 vaccine.

The chain links TRBV5-1 to TRBJ2-2; 10 nucleotides agree with TRBD1. V gave up 4 bases and J gave up 3 bases; unmatched junction bases: 3. The CDR3 has 15 amino acids. CDR1 and CDR2 from the germline V gene are SGHRS and YFSETQ. The CDR3 DNA is TGCGCCAGCAGCCTTGGACAGGGGGACACCGGGGAGCTGTTTTTT. The encoded protein is CASSLGQGDTGELFF.

This clone was found once. Relative to the germline gene, one junction end is altered; a read error may explain this. V is TRBV5-1 and J is TRBJ2-7; 8 nucleotides agree with TRBD2. From germline, CDR1 is SGHRS and CDR2 YFSETQ. The CDR3 sequence is 14 residues long. The CDR3 loop is CARSTAGRGGEQYF. As DNA, the CDR3 is TGCGCCCGCAGCACCGCGGGCCGGGGGGGAGAGCAGTACTTC.

This clone has a handful of counts. The rearrangement links TRBV11-2 to TRBJ1-1; the D gene is possibly TRBD1 (5 bases). The germline V gene has CDR1 SGHAT and CDR2 FQNNGV. V dropped 10 bases and J dropped 2 bases, with 14 bases sitting between them. The CDR3 is made up of 13 amino acids. The CDR3 here is CATEQVPNTEAFF. The CDR3 DNA is TGTGCCACTGAACAGGTTCCTAACACTGAAGCTTTCTTT.

This chain joins TRBV30 and TRBJ2-7, with D hard to call. Between the trimmed V and J ends, which lost 0 bases and 0 bases, there was a span of 12 bases. CDR1 GTSNPN and CDR2 SVGIG come from the germline V gene (reference sequence). The length of the CDR3 is 15 residues. The CDR3 coding sequence is TGTGCCTGGAGTGTATTCGGGCAGGTCTCCTACGAGCAGTACTTC. Protein product: CAWSVFGQVSYEQYF. Together with reference TRBV30 and TRBJ2-7, the CDR3 gives the full variable domain: SQTIHQWPATLVQPVGSPLSLECTVEGTSNPNLYWYRQAAGRGLQLLFYSVGIGQISSEVPQNLSASRPQDRQFILSSKKLLLSDSGFYLCAWSVFGQVSYEQYFGPGTRLTVT.

The chain carries TRBV2 and TRBJ1-1, with D possibly matching TRBD1 (5 bases). Looked up from germline, CDR1 is SNHLY and CDR2 is FYNNEI. The CDR3 extends over 13 amino acids. Between the trimmed V and J ends, which lost 2 bases and 8 bases, there was a span of 12 bases. CDR3 sequence: CASSEPGKWEAFF. The CDR3 coding sequence is TGTGCCAGCAGTGAACCAGGGAAATGGGAAGCTTTCTTT.

The chain couples TRBV30 to TRBJ1-2; TRBD1 might be the D (6 bases). V was pared by 4 bases and J by 3 bases, with 18 bases between. Germline V lookup: CDR1 GTSNPN, CDR2 SVGIG (reference sequence). This CDR3 has 15 amino acids. CDR3 bases: TGTGCCTGGAACACACAGGGACTAAAATACTATGGCTACACCTTC. This gives the protein CAWNTQGLKYYGYTF.

The chain joins TRBV20-1 to TRBJ1-3; D ambiguous. Deletions cut 3 bases from V and 0 bases from J, with 9 bases between. The germline V gene encodes CDR1 DFQATT and CDR2 SNEGSKA (reference sequence). The CDR3 is made up of 14 amino acids. In DNA form, the CDR3 reads TGCAGTGCTAGTCACAGCCACTCTGGAAACACCATATATTTT. This gives the protein CSASHSHSGNTIYF.

The genes are TRBV2 and TRBJ2-2; D unresolved. Germline CDR1 SNHLY, CDR2 FYNNEI. V shed 10 bases and J shed 2 bases, with 11 bases lying between them. CDR3 length: 13 amino acids. Written as DNA, the CDR3 is TGTGCCACCCCGGACCCCAACACCGGGGAGCTGTTTTTT. It encodes CATPDPNTGELFF.

The chain couples TRBV6-2 or TRBV6-3 to TRBJ1-5; D call uncertain. V lost 6 bases, J lost 6 bases, and 15 bases lay in between. Germline V gene sequence: CDR1 MNHEY, CDR2 SVGEGT. There are 14 residues in the CDR3. CDR3 loop: CASSSDRGSQPQHF. CDR3 coding DNA: TGTGCCAGCAGCTCTGACCGAGGCAGTCAGCCCCAGCATTTT.

V usage is TRBV18 and J usage is TRBJ1-2, with TRBD1 as a possible D gene (5 bases). Trimming shortened V by 4 bases and J by 1 base, and 10 bases separated the two germline ends. The CDR3 consists of 14 residues. Germline CDR1 and CDR2: KGHSH and LQKENI. CDR3 region: CASSLGTDNYGYTF. Here the CDR3 DNA reads TGTGCCAGCTCACTAGGGACTGATAACTATGGCTACACCTTC. Drawing the rest from reference TRBV18 and TRBJ1-2, the complete variable domain is NAGVMQNPRHLVRRRGQEARLRCSPMKGHSHVYWYRQLPEEGLKFMVYLQKENIIDESGMPKERFSAEFPKEGPSILRIQQVVRGDSAAYFCASSLGTDNYGYTFGSGTRLTVV.

The chain uses TRBV4-3 and TRBJ2-3; 9 positions agree with TRBD2. Unmatched junction bases numbered 14, after V lost 4 bases and J lost 6 bases. The germline CDR1 and CDR2 sequences are LGHNA and YSLEER. CDR3 length: 17 amino acids. CDR3 bases: TGCGCCAGCAGCCCCAGTTTTGCGGGGGGGCTCGGGGATACGCAGTATTTT. This sequence encodes CASSPSFAGGLGDTQYF.

The rearrangement uses TRBV19 and TRBJ2-2, with unresolved D. Trimming pared 1 base from V and 2 bases from J, leaving 11 bases between. The germline V gene has CDR1 LNHDA and CDR2 SQIVND (reference sequence). This CDR3 comprises 16 residues. The CDR3 here is CASSIVPVFNTGELFF. The CDR3 DNA reads TGTGCCAGTAGTATAGTTCCAGTGTTTAACACCGGGGAGCTGTTTTTT.

This clone was seen a single time. The chain uses TRBV12-3 or TRBV12-4 and TRBJ2-7; D not certain. Trimming took 0 bases from V and 5 from J, leaving 5 bases between them. This CDR3 has 12 residues. CDR3 sequence reads: CASSLAFDEQYF. The CDR3 DNA sequence: TGTGCCAGCAGTTTAGCGTTCGACGAGCAGTACTTC.

The chain couples TRBV7-3 to TRBJ2-2; D not resolved. Deletions cut 3 bases from V and 7 bases from J, with 9 bases between. The CDR3 runs 13 residues. Germline V gene sequence: CDR1 SGHTA, CDR2 FQGTGA. CDR3 in amino acids: CASSFYADGELFF. The CDR3 DNA reads TGTGCCAGCAGCTTCTATGCGGACGGGGAGCTGTTTTTT. Together with reference TRBV7-3 and TRBJ2-2, the CDR3 gives the full variable domain: GAGVSQTPSNKVTEKGKYVELRCDPISGHTALYWYRQSLGQGPEFLIYFQGTGAADDSGLPNDRFFAVRPEGSVSTLKIQRTERGDSAVYLCASSFYADGELFFGEGSRLTVL.

V usage is TRBV6-6 and J usage is TRBJ1-2; 7 bases agree with TRBD1. With V trimmed by 5 bases and J by 6 bases, 9 bases remained unmatched. The CDR3 totals 14 residues. CDR1 and CDR2 (germline): MNHNY, SVGAGI (reference sequence). In nucleotides, the CDR3 is TGTGCCAGCAGTCGAGGACAGGTCGGCGATGGCTACACCTTC. Translated: CASSRGQVGDGYTF.

V is TRBV6-2 or TRBV6-3 and J is TRBJ2-1; possibly TRBD2 for D (5 bases). The CDR3 length is 13 residues. Trimming stripped 2 bases from V and 3 bases from J, with 5 bases between. Germline V gene lookup returns CDR1 MNHEY and CDR2 SVGEGT. CDR3 sequence reads: CASSYRDYNEQFF. The CDR3 nucleotides are TGTGCCAGCAGTTACCGGGACTACAATGAGCAGTTCTTC.

The V call is TRBV30, the J call TRBJ1-5; a weak D match, TRBD1 (6 bases). Trimming stripped 0 bases from V and 5 bases from J, with 8 bases between. CDR1 and CDR2 (germline): GTSNPN, SVGIG (reference sequence). The length of the CDR3 is 13 residues. CDR3 amino acids: CAWSVGGDQPQHF. As DNA, the CDR3 is TGTGCCTGGAGTGTAGGGGGGGATCAGCCCCAGCATTTT.

This clone occurred a few times. Other nucleotide sequences from this sample produce the same CDR3. V and J are TRBV12-3 or TRBV12-4 and TRBJ2-7; tentatively, D is TRBD2 (6 bases). Trimming pared 2 bases from V and 3 bases from J, leaving 8 bases between. The CDR3 is made up of 13 amino acids. The CDR3 DNA reads TGTGCCAGCAGTTTACGGGGAGGCTACGAGCAGTACTTC. This gives the protein CASSLRGGYEQYF.

The gene calls are TRBV9 and TRBJ1-3; D may be TRBD1 (6 bases). V was clipped by 2 bases and J by 6 bases, with 12 bases between them. The CDR3 covers 14 residues. Looked up from germline, CDR1 is SGDLS and CDR2 is YYNGEE. CDR3 sequence reads: CASSVSGVENTIYF. CDR3 nucleotide sequence: TGTGCCAGCAGCGTTTCAGGGGTGGAAAACACCATATATTTT.

The chain carries TRBV7-9 and TRBJ2-3; D could derive from TRBD1 or TRBD2 (5 bases each). V was cut by 5 bases and J by 3 bases, with 18 bases left in between. Germline V gene lookup returns CDR1 SEHNR and CDR2 FQNEAQ (reference sequence). The CDR3 sequence is 16 residues long. Here the CDR3 DNA reads TGTGCCAGCAGCATACTCCGGGACCCGAGGACAGATACGCAGTATTTT. The encoded protein is CASSILRDPRTDTQYF.

This sequence joins TRBV7-2 and TRBJ1-3; D is possibly TRBD1 (5 bases). The CDR3 has 14 amino acids. Germline loops: CDR1 SGHTA, CDR2 FQGNSA. The V gene lost 5 bases and the J gene lost 1 base, with 9 bases spanning the gap. CDR3 coding DNA: TGTGCCAGCAGCCCGGGGGGGTCTGGAAACACCATATATTTT. Translating it yields CASSPGGSGNTIYF.

The chain links TRBV18 to TRBJ1-2, with 8 positions matching TRBD1. Germline V gene lookup returns CDR1 KGHSH and CDR2 LQKENI. The CDR3 has 14 amino acids. The V and J ends lost 6 bases and 6 bases, in that order; junction bases with no gene match: 9. CDR3 sequence: CASSRTGNLHGYTF. Written as DNA, the CDR3 is TGTGCCAGCTCCCGGACAGGGAATTTACATGGCTACACCTTC.

Only one count was recorded for this clone. The V gene is TRBV3-1 (or the pseudogene TRBV3-2), the J gene TRBJ2-3; TRBD1 agrees at 7 bases. Germline CDR1 LGHDT, CDR2 YNNKEL (reference sequence). The junction had 5 bases not matched to a gene; V was cut back by 3 bases and J by 2 bases. The CDR3 extends over 15 amino acids. The CDR3 region is CASSHYRGDTDTQYF. CDR3 nucleotides: TGTGCCAGCAGCCACTACAGGGGCGACACAGATACGCAGTATTTT.